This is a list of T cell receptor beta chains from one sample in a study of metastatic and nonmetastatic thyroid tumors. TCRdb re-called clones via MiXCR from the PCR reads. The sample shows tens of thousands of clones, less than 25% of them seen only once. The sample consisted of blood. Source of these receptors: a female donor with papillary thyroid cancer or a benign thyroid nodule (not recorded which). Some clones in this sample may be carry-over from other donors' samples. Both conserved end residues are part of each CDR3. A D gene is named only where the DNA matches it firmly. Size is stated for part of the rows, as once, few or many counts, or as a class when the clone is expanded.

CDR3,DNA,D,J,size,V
CASSLGQVADTQYF,TGCGCCAGCAGCTTGGGACAGGTGGCAGATACGCAGTATTTT,NA,TRBJ2-3,NA,TRBV5-1
CASSSSGGSSYEQYF,TGCGCCAGCAGCTCCTCAGGGGGAAGCTCCTACGAGCAGTACTTC,TRBD1,TRBJ2-7,many,TRBV5-1
CASSVSRKGGQPQHF,TGTGCCAGCAGTGTAAGTCGGAAGGGGGGCCAGCCCCAGCATTTT,NA,TRBJ1-5,few,TRBV27
CASSYLGPRDGYTF,TGTGCCAGCAGTTATCTGGGGCCTAGGGATGGCTACACCTTC,NA,TRBJ1-2,NA,TRBV27
CSARGLAGTEAFF,TGCAGTGCTAGAGGACTGGCGGGCACTGAAGCTTTCTTT,NA,TRBJ1-1,NA,TRBV20-1
CASSDSYRGPDQPQHF,TGCGCCAGCAGTGATTCGTACAGGGGTCCGGATCAGCCCCAGCATTTT,TRBD1,TRBJ1-5,few,TRBV10-2
CASSYPTGGPTSTDTQYF,TGTGCCAGCAGTTACCCAACGGGAGGGCCAACTAGCACAGATACGCAGTATTTT,TRBD2,TRBJ2-3,NA,TRBV6-2/TRBV6-3
CASRPVEVANTWELFF,TGTGCCAGCAGACCTGTGGAGGTGGCGAACACCTGGGAGCTGTTTTTT,NA,TRBJ2-2,few,TRBV28
CASSLGSGSTGELFF,TGTGCCAGCAGTTTGGGGAGCGGAAGCACCGGGGAGCTGTTTTTT,NA,TRBJ2-2,many,TRBV12-3/TRBV12-4
CASSLRLVDQGTGELFF,TGTGCCAGCAGCTTACGGCTAGTGGATCAAGGCACCGGGGAGCTGTTTTTT,NA,TRBJ2-2,NA,TRBV7-2
CASSYSRGFNQPQHF,TGTGCCAGCAGTTACTCCCGGGGATTCAATCAGCCCCAGCATTTT,NA,TRBJ1-5,many,TRBV6-5
CAISGGTSGRTDTQYF,TGTGCCATCAGCGGCGGGACTAGCGGGCGAACAGATACGCAGTATTTT,TRBD2,TRBJ2-3,many,TRBV10-3
CAWSALAGVTDTQYF,TGTGCCTGGAGTGCGCTAGCGGGAGTAACAGATACGCAGTATTTT,TRBD2,TRBJ2-3,NA,TRBV30
CASSRGGLLEQFF,TGCGCCAGCAGCCGGGGGGGACTCCTTGAGCAGTTCTTC,TRBD2,TRBJ2-1,many,TRBV4-1
CASSLMWNGAGELFF,TGTGCCAGCAGCTTAATGTGGAATGGGGCCGGGGAGCTGTTTTTT,NA,TRBJ2-2,once,TRBV11-2
CATSPLTVSSYEQYF,TGTGCCACCAGCCCCTTGACCGTTAGCTCCTACGAGCAGTACTTC,NA,TRBJ2-7,few,TRBV24-1
CASSSTSGSRTGELFF,TGTGCCAGCAGCTCTACTAGCGGGAGTAGGACCGGGGAGCTGTTTTTT,TRBD2,TRBJ2-2,many,TRBV7-3
CASSLLNLAGVAYNEQFF,TGTGCCAGCAGTTTACTGAACTTAGCGGGAGTGGCCTACAATGAGCAGTTCTTC,TRBD2,TRBJ2-1,few,TRBV28
CASSYSGGGPSDTQYF,TGTGCCAGCAGTTACTCCGGGGGAGGGCCCTCAGATACGCAGTATTTT,TRBD2,TRBJ2-3,many,TRBV6-5
CSARDAGGDSPLHF,TGCAGTGCTAGAGACGCAGGGGGTGATTCACCCCTCCACTTT,TRBD1,TRBJ1-6,NA,TRBV20-1
CASSARSGNEQSF,TGCGCCAGCAGTGCAAGAAGCGGCAATGAGCAGTCCTTC,NA,TRBJ2-1,NA,TRBV10-1
CASRNLLRTEAFF,TGTGCCAGCAGGAACCTATTGCGGACTGAAGCTTTCTTT,NA,TRBJ1-1,medium-sized,TRBV6-1
CASSQYGTGGFQETQYF,TGTGCCAGCAGCCAATACGGGACAGGGGGATTTCAAGAGACCCAGTACTTC,TRBD1,TRBJ2-5,many,TRBV14
CASSRPWTSGKYNEQFF,TGTGCCAGTAGTAGACCCTGGACTAGCGGGAAGTACAATGAGCAGTTCTTC,TRBD2,TRBJ2-1,NA,TRBV19